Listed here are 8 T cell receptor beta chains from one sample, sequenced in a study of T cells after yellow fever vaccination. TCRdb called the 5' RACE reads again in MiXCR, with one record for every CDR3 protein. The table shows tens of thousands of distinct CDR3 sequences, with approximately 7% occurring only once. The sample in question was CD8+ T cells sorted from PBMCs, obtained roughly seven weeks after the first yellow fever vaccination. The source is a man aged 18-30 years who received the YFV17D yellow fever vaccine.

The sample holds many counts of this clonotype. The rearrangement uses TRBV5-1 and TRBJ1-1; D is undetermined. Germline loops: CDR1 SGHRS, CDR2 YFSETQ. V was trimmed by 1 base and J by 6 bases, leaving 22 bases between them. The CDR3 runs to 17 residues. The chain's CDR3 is CASSLSPAGIGRAEAFF. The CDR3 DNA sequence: TGCGCCAGCAGCTTGAGCCCGGCGGGAATAGGGCGGGCTGAAGCTTTCTTT.

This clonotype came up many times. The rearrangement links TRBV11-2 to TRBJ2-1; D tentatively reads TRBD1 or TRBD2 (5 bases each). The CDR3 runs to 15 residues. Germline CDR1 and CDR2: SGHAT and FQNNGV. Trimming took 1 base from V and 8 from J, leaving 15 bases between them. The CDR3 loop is CASSLAPGSSYEQFF. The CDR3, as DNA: TGTGCCAGCAGCTTAGCCCCAGGGAGTAGTTATGAGCAGTTCTTC.

CDR3 sequence reads: CASSPTGGGKGDTQYF. The CDR3 nucleotides are TGTGCCAGCTCGCCCACTGGCGGGGGGAAAGGAGATACGCAGTATTTT. The rearrangement joins TRBV18 to TRBJ2-3; 8 bases align to TRBD2. The V gene end was trimmed by 6 bases and the J gene end by 5 bases; junction bases not matched to a gene: 13. The germline gives CDR1 KGHSH, CDR2 LQKENI. The CDR3 consists of 16 residues.

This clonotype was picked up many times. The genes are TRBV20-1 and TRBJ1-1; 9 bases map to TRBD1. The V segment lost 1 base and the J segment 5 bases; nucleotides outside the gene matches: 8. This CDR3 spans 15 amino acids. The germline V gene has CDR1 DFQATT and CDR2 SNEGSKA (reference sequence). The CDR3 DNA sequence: TGCAGTGCTAGAGCAACCACAGGGGGCTGGACTGAAGCTTTCTTT. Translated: CSARATTGGWTEAFF.

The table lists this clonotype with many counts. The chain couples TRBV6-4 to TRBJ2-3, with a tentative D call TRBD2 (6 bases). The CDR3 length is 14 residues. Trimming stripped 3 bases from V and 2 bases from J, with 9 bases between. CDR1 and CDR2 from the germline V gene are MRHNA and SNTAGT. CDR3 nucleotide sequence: TGTGCCAGCAGTGATGGGGGGACCACAGATACGCAGTATTTT. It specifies CASSDGGTTDTQYF.

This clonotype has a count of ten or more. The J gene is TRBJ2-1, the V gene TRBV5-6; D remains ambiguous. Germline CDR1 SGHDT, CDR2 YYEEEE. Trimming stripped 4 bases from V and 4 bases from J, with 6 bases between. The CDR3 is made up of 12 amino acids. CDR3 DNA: TGTGCCAGCAGCATATCGTACAATGAGCAGTTCTTC. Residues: CASSISYNEQFF. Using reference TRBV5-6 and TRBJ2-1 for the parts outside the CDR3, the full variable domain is DAGVTQSPTHLIKTRGQQVTLRCSPKSGHDTVSWYQQALGQGPQFIFQYYEEEERQRGNFPDRFSGHQFPNYSSELNVNALLLGDSALYLCASSISYNEQFFGPGTRLTVL.

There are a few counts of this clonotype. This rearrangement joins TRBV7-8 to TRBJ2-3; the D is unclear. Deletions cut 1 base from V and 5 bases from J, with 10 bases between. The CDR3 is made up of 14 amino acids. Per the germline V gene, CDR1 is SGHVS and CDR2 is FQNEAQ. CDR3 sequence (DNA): TGTGCCAGCAGCTTAGATGGGCCGTTAGATACGCAGTATTTT. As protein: CASSLDGPLDTQYF.

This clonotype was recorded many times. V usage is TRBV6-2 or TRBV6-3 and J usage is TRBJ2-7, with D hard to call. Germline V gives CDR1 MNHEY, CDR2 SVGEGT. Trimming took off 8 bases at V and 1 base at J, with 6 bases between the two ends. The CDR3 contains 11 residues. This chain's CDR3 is CASVGSYEQYF. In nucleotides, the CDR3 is TGTGCCAGCGTTGGGTCCTACGAGCAGTACTTC.